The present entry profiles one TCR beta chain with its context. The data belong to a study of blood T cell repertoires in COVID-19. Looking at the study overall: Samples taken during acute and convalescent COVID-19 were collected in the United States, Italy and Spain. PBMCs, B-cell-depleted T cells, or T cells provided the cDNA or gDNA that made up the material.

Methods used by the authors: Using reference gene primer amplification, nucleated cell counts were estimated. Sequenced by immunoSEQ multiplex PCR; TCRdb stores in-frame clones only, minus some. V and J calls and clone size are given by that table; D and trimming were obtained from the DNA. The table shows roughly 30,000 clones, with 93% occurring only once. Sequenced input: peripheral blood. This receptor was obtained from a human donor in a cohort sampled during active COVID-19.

The CDR3 sequence: CASSPRDYNYNEQFF. The CDR3 DNA is TGCGCCAGCAGCCCCAGGGACTATAACTACAATGAGCAGTTCTTC. The chain couples TRBV5-1 to TRBJ2-1; TRBD2 aligns across 7 bases. Germline lookup yields CDR1 SGHRS and CDR2 YFSETQ. V gave up 4 bases and J gave up 3 bases; unmatched junction bases: 7. There are 15 residues in the CDR3.